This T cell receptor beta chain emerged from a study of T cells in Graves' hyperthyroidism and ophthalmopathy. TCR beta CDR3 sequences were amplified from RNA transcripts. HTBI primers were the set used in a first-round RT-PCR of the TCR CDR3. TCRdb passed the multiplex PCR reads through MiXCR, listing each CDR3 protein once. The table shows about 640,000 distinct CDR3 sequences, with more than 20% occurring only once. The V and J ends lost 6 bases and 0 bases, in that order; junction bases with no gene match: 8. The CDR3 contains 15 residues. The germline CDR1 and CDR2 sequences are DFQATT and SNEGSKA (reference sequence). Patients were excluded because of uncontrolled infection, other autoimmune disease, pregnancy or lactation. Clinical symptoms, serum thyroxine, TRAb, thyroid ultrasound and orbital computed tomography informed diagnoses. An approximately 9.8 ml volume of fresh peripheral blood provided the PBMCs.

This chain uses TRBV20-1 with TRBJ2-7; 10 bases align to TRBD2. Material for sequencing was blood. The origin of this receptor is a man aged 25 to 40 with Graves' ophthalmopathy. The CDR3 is CSAARTSGPSYEQYF. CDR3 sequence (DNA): TGCAGTGCGGCCCGGACTAGCGGACCCTCCTACGAGCAGTACTTC.